Following are 19 T cell receptor beta chains from one sample sequenced in a study of T cells in Graves' hyperthyroidism and ophthalmopathy (dated by TCRdb to about 2019). Library preparation employed multiplex PCR. The instrument given in TCRdb is Illumina HiSeq 2000. Amplification of TCR beta CDR3 regions was carried out from RNA transcripts. The first round of RT-PCR for the TCR CDR3 was performed with the HTBI primer set and the Qiagen OneStep RT-PCR kit. TCRdb trimmed public reads at Q25 via fastp, called clones via MiXCR and kept in-frame beta chains. Entries are consolidated by CDR3 protein sequence, retaining the most common genes and DNA. This sample lists approximately 620,000 distinct CDR3 sequences; 14% were detected once. In total, the top ten clones hold roughly 5.7% of the sample. The source material was blood. The receptor source for this set is a woman between 25 and 40 years old with Graves' hyperthyroidism that later progressed to Graves' ophthalmopathy.

This clonotype was counted ten times or more. The V and J genes are TRBV20-1 and TRBJ2-1; D ambiguous. CDR3 length: 13 residues. Germline V gives CDR1 DFQATT, CDR2 SNEGSKA (reference sequence). The V and J ends lost 5 bases and 6 bases respectively, with 14 bases between them. The DNA for the CDR3 is TGCAGTGCTGGGCACCGGGCCCTCAATGAGCAGTTCTTC. It is translated as CSAGHRALNEQFF.

This clonotype was seen ten or more times. This chain uses TRBV6-5 with TRBJ2-7; D remains ambiguous. Germline lookup yields CDR1 MNHEY and CDR2 SVGAGI. V dropped 0 bases and J dropped 9 bases, with 18 bases sitting between them. The CDR3 loop spans 15 amino acids. The CDR3 here is CASSYSARFDQVQYF. CDR3 DNA: TGTGCCAGCAGTTACTCAGCCCGATTCGATCAGGTGCAGTACTTC.

Ten or more counts support this clonotype. The rearrangement uses TRBV12-3 or TRBV12-4 and TRBJ2-1, with D perhaps matching TRBD2 (7 bases). The V end was cut by 4 bases, the J end by 4 bases, with 23 bases between. This CDR3 contains 18 residues. The CDR3 DNA reads as TGTGCCAGCAGTTACCTCCCTCGGGGGGCAATTAGATACAATGAGCAGTTCTTC. Its protein product is CASSYLPRGAIRYNEQFF.

About this clonotype itself: A much larger clone lies a single base off, so this may be a read error. This chain joins TRBV11-2 and TRBJ2-1; TRBD2 agrees at 8 bases. The CDR3 is 14 amino acids. Germline trimming cut 10 bases from V and 2 bases from J; bases unmatched to any gene: 7. Germline values: CDR1 SGHAT, CDR2 FQNNGV. In DNA, the CDR3 is TGTGCCACCGGACTAGCTCCTGCCTACAATGAGCAGTTCTTC. Protein: CATGLAPAYNEQFF.

In this sample, this clonotype turned up many times. The chain has TRBV12-3 or TRBV12-4 and TRBJ1-1; maybe TRBD1 (5 bases). This CDR3 is 14 amino acids long. The ends were cut back, 7 bases at V and 3 bases at J, with 15 bases in the middle. CDR3 sequence: CASTLLTTDTEAFF. The CDR3 DNA reads TGTGCCAGCACCCTACTAACGACAGACACTGAAGCTTTCTTT.

This clonotype was observed many times. V gene TRBV28 combines with J gene TRBJ2-7, with TRBD1 matching over 10 bases. The CDR3 has 15 residues. The V segment lost 5 bases and the J segment 5 bases; nucleotides outside the gene matches: 9. In germline, CDR1 is MDHEN, CDR2 SYDVKM. CDR3 sequence: CASSTPGTGADEQYF. CDR3 coding DNA: TGTGCCAGCAGTACTCCCGGGACAGGGGCCGACGAGCAGTACTTC.

This rearrangement joins TRBV28 to TRBJ1-1; D is undetermined. The CDR3 loop spans 13 amino acids. The germline V and J ends were trimmed by 1 base and 11 bases, with 14 bases remaining between them. CDR1 MDHEN and CDR2 SYDVKM come from the germline V gene. CDR3 residues: CASSLLELSGAFF. CDR3 DNA sequence: TGTGCCAGCAGTTTATTGGAACTAAGTGGGGCTTTCTTT.

This chain joins TRBV10-1 and TRBJ2-4; D is unclear. This CDR3 contains 11 residues. Germline CDR1 WNHNN, CDR2 SYGVQD (reference sequence). Deletions cut 3 bases from V and 10 bases from J, with 7 bases between. The CDR3 DNA reads as TGCGCCAGCAGTGAAGCCGGGATTCAGTACTTC. Translation gives CASSEAGIQYF.

This clonotype was picked up many times. The CDR3 sequence: CASSRTFQGGNEQFF. DNA of the CDR3: TGTGCCAGCTCGCGGACTTTTCAGGGGGGCAATGAGCAGTTCTTC. V gene TRBV18 combines with J gene TRBJ2-1, with D possibly matching TRBD1 (7 bases). Germline-derived CDR1 and CDR2 are KGHSH and LQKENI. V was trimmed by 6 bases and J by 6 bases, leaving 18 bases between them. This CDR3 region has 15 residues.

This clonotype was counted at least ten times. This sequence joins TRBV14 and TRBJ1-3; D is unresolved. The CDR3 totals 15 residues. Looked up from germline, CDR1 is SGHDN and CDR2 is FVKESK. V lost 2 bases, J lost 0 bases, and 8 bases lay in between. As DNA, the CDR3 is TGTGCCAGCAGCCAAACGGGTTCCTCTGGAAACACCATATATTTT. It encodes CASSQTGSSGNTIYF.

The chain combines TRBV20-1 with TRBJ2-1; 8 bases map to TRBD1. Germline V gene data show CDR1 as DFQATT and CDR2 as SNEGSKA (reference sequence). Losses at the gene ends were 0 bases for V and 9 bases for J; bases not matched to a gene: 10. The CDR3 is 15 residues long. This CDR3 reads CSARDGTGGYPEQFF. Written as DNA, the CDR3 is TGCAGTGCTAGAGATGGGACAGGAGGATACCCTGAGCAGTTCTTC.

This clonotype was detected ten times or more. The V call is TRBV6-1, the J call TRBJ1-6; unclear D gene. The CDR3 has 12 amino acids. V dropped 8 bases and J dropped 5 bases, with 7 bases sitting between them. The germline gives CDR1 MNHNS, CDR2 SASEGT. CDR3 loop: CASAVDNSPLHF. The CDR3 DNA reads as TGTGCCAGCGCTGTTGATAATTCACCCCTCCACTTT.

The chain combines TRBV4-3 with TRBJ2-7; maybe TRBD2 (5 bases). CDR1 LGHNA and CDR2 YSLEER come from the germline V gene. Trimming shortened V by 3 bases and J by 0 bases, and 12 bases separated the two germline ends. The CDR3 runs 15 residues. DNA for the CDR3: TGCGCCAGCAGCCAGGACTTTGCTAGCTCCTACGAGCAGTACTTC. Translation: CASSQDFASSYEQYF.

This clonotype has more than one count but fewer than ten. The chain uses TRBV5-1 and TRBJ2-1, with 7 bases lining up with TRBD2. CDR1 is SGHRS and CDR2 is YFSETQ in the germline V gene. V was clipped by 1 base and J by 2 bases; unmatched bases: 6. This CDR3 is built from 16 residues. The CDR3 is CASSLTAGAPYNEQFF. Written as DNA, the CDR3 is TGCGCCAGCAGCTTGACGGCGGGAGCCCCCTACAATGAGCAGTTCTTC.

The table lists this clonotype with many counts. The V call is TRBV6-1, the J call TRBJ2-7; TRBD2 aligns across 9 bases. Unmatched junction bases numbered 11, after V lost 5 bases and J lost 6 bases. Germline lookup yields CDR1 MNHNS and CDR2 SASEGT. The CDR3 consists of 15 residues. The CDR3 coding sequence is TGTGCCAGCAGTTACGCGGGACTAGCCATCGGCGAGCAGTACTTC. It encodes CASSYAGLAIGEQYF.

The J gene is TRBJ2-1, the V gene TRBV4-2; 9 nucleotides agree with TRBD2. Trimming took 0 bases from V and 6 from J; bases not matched to a gene: 6. Germline V CDR1 and CDR2: LGHNA, YNFKEQ. The CDR3 consists of 16 residues. The CDR3 coding sequence is TGTGCCAGCAGCCAAGAAGCGGGGGGCCCCCCCAATGAGCAGTTCTTC. This gives the protein CASSQEAGGPPNEQFF.

This clonotype came up many times. The rearrangement joins TRBV29-1 to TRBJ2-7, with D uncertain. CDR1 and CDR2 from the germline V gene are SQVTM and ANQGSEA. This CDR3 has 13 residues. V lost 4 bases, J lost 3 bases, and 13 bases lay in between. The CDR3 is CSVGSLEDYEQYF. In DNA, the CDR3 is TGCAGCGTTGGCTCGTTAGAGGACTACGAGCAGTACTTC.

This clonotype was detected ten times or more. The chain links TRBV10-3 to TRBJ1-5; D may be TRBD1 (5 bases). The germline CDR1 and CDR2 sequences are ENHRY and SYGVKD. Trimming removed 0 bases at V and 7 bases at J, with 10 bases between. The CDR3 is 14 amino acids. The CDR3 DNA reads TGTGCCATCAGTGAGTCGTCAGGGTTGCAGCCCCAGCATTTT. Its translation is CAISESSGLQPQHF.

This clonotype was observed many times. CDR3 amino acids: CASSVATRLPWDEQFF. The CDR3 nucleotides are TGTGCCAGCAGCGTAGCTACCCGGCTACCTTGGGATGAGCAGTTCTTC. The chain carries TRBV9 and TRBJ2-1; D remains unclear. Germline CDR1 reads SGDLS; CDR2 reads YYNGEE. The CDR3 sequence is 16 residues long. Deletions cut 0 bases from V and 8 bases from J, with 18 bases between.